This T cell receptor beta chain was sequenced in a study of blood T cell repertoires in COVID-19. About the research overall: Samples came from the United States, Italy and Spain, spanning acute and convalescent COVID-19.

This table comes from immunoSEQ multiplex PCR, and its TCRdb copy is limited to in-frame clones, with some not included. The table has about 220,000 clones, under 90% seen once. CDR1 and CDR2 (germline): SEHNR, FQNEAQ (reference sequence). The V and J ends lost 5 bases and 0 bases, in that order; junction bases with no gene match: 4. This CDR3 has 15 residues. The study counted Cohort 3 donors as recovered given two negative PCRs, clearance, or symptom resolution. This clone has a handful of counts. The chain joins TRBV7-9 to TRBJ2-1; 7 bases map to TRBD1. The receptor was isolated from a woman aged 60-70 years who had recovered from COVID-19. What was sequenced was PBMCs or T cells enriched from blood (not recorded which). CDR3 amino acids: CASSRTGGSYNEQFF. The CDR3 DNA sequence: TGTGCCAGCAGCCGGACAGGAGGCTCCTACAATGAGCAGTTCTTC.